What follows describes a single TCR beta chain. As yet, its antigen is unknown. Amplification used 60 Vbeta primers and 13 Jbeta primers. The assay was immunoSEQ multiplex PCR, and TCRdb's table has in-frame clones only and misses some. The table includes some 130,000 clones, over 60% detected once. The data originate from a study of cytomegalovirus exposure and HLA in healthy donors. General study points: Three CMV-associated chains proved CMV antigen-specific in vitro.

The CDR3 contains 15 residues. The V gene lost 1 base and the J gene lost 2 bases, with 11 bases spanning the gap. CDR1 is MGHRA, CDR2 YSYEKL, per germline. The specimen sequenced was PBMCs. V is TRBV4-1 and J is TRBJ1-2; perhaps TRBD1 as D (5 bases). The source of this sequence is a woman younger than 45 in good health and CMV-seropositive. CDR3 sequence reads: CASSQGEGKNYGYTF. The DNA of the CDR3 is TGCGCCAGCAGCCAAGGGGAGGGGAAGAACTATGGCTACACCTTC.